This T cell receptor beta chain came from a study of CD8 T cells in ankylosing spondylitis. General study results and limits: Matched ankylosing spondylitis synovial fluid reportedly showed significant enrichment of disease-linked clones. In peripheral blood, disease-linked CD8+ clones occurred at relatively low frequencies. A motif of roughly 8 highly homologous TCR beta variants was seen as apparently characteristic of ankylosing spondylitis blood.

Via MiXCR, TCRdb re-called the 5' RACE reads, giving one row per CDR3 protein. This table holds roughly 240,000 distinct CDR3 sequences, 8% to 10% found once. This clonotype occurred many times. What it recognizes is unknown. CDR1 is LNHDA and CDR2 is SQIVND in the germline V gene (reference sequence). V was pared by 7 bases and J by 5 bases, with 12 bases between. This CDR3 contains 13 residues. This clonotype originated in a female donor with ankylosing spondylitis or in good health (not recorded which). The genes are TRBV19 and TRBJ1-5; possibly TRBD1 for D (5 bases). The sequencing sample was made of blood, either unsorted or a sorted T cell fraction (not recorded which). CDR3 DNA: TGTGCCAGTACCCTATGGGGGGATCAGCCCCAGCATTTT. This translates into CASTLWGDQPQHF.